A single sample gave rise to the 19 T cell receptor beta chains below, sequenced in a study of regulatory T cells in long-lasting Graves disease. Sequencing libraries for TCR beta were prepared with iRepertoire HTBI primers and Arm-PCR of CDR3 regions. TCRdb re-analysed the multiplex PCR reads in MiXCR, keeping a single row per CDR3 protein. The table records a few hundred thousand distinct CDR3 sequences, 20% to 25% of them present only once. Regarding time point: persistent/refractory GD, antithyroid drugs over 5 years with positive TRAb. RNA from PBMCs was the source of the TCR library. This material consisted of peripheral blood mononuclear cells (PBMCs), taken when the disease was refractory, from a patient treated with antithyroid drugs. The source is a female donor with Graves disease.

This clonotype was seen at least ten times. A read error may account for a junction end that differs from germline. The rearrangement links TRBV5-1 to TRBJ1-2; D is unclear. The CDR3 covers 10 residues. Germline-derived CDR1 and CDR2 are SGHRS and YFSETQ. CDR3 protein: CASSLDGYTF. CDR3 nucleotides: TGTGCCAGCAGCTTAGATGGCTACACCTTC.

This sequence joins TRBV3-1 and TRBJ2-2, with D possibly TRBD1 on 5 matching bases. CDR3 size: 14 residues. The germline V gene has CDR1 LGHDT and CDR2 YNNKEL (reference sequence). Trimming left V 1 base short and J 4 bases short, with 7 bases between. This CDR3 reads CASSQVGATGELFF. The CDR3 nucleotides read TGTGCCAGCAGCCAAGTAGGGGCCACCGGGGAGCTGTTTTTT.

This chain joins TRBV27 and TRBJ2-7, with TRBD1 matching over 9 bases. With 8 bases clipped from V and 5 bases from J, the junction kept 4 bases outside the gene matches. The CDR3 contains 12 residues. CDR1 is MNHEY, CDR2 SMNVEV, per germline (reference sequence). CDR3 nucleotides: TGTGCCAGCCGGGACAGGGCTGACGAGCAGTACTTC. Protein: CASRDRADEQYF.

Notes on this clonotype: Given a much more abundant clone one base away, this may be a read error. This chain links TRBV12-3 or TRBV12-4 with TRBJ1-2; D is uncertain. The ends were cut back, 5 bases at V and 7 bases at J, with 20 bases in the middle. CDR3 length: 15 residues. In DNA form, the CDR3 reads TGTGCCAGCAGTCCCTCTGACGGAGAATGGTGTGGCTACACCTTC. Its protein product is CASSPSDGEWCGYTF.

This clonotype was detected many times. This chain uses TRBV24-1 with TRBJ2-7; D unclear. Trimming pared 2 bases from V and 3 bases from J, leaving 7 bases between. This CDR3 contains 13 residues. Germline assignment: CDR1 KGHDR and CDR2 SFDVKD. The CDR3 loop is CATSDYKSYEQYF. The CDR3 DNA reads TGTGCCACCAGTGATTACAAGAGCTACGAGCAGTACTTC.

The chain joins TRBV7-9 to TRBJ2-1; 7 nucleotides agree with TRBD2. The CDR3 contains 14 residues. Germline CDR1 and CDR2: SEHNR and FQNEAQ (reference sequence). V lost 4 bases, J lost 8 bases, and 8 bases stayed unmatched. The CDR3 is CASSSGGPEDEQFF. The CDR3 coding sequence is TGTGCCAGCAGCTCGGGAGGCCCTGAGGATGAGCAGTTCTTC.

This rearrangement joins TRBV15 to TRBJ2-7; TRBD2 matches 11 bases. Trimming at V came to 4 bases and at J to 7 bases, leaving 3 bases not matched to a gene. Germline V gene lookup returns CDR1 LNHNV and CDR2 YYDKDF (reference sequence). The CDR3 is 13 amino acids. The CDR3 here is CATSTGLAGEQYF. The CDR3 region has the DNA TGTGCCACCAGCACCGGACTAGCGGGTGAGCAGTACTTC.

This clonotype was detected only a few times. The rearrangement links TRBV6-5 to TRBJ2-7, with unresolved D. The CDR3 contains 14 residues. CDR1 MNHEY and CDR2 SVGAGI come from the germline V gene. Trimming stripped 2 bases from V and 0 bases from J, with 8 bases between. The CDR3 DNA sequence: TGTGCCAGCAGTTACGGACGCCGCTCCTACGAGCAGTACTTC. The encoded protein is CASSYGRRSYEQYF.

This clonotype was recorded many times. The genes are TRBV6-1 and TRBJ1-5; maybe TRBD1 (5 bases). This CDR3 has 15 residues. V was cut by 6 bases and J by 3 bases, with 15 bases left in between. Looked up from germline, CDR1 is MNHNS and CDR2 is SASEGT. The CDR3 sequence: CASSKGRGYNQPQHF. The CDR3 DNA reads TGTGCCAGCAGCAAAGGGCGGGGGTACAATCAGCCCCAGCATTTT.

V is TRBV20-1 and J is TRBJ1-5, with D tentatively TRBD1 (5 bases). The CDR3 runs 14 residues. The V end was cut by 2 bases, the J end by 6 bases, with 14 bases between. Germline CDR1 is DFQATT and CDR2 is SNEGSKA (reference sequence). CDR3 nucleotides: TGCAGTGCTAGAATGGGGCTTGATACTCAGCCCCAGCATTTT. It translates to CSARMGLDTQPQHF.

The chain joins TRBV7-9 to TRBJ2-7, with 7 bases aligning to TRBD1. With V trimmed by 4 bases and J by 5 bases, 8 bases remained unmatched. The CDR3 covers 14 residues. Germline assignment: CDR1 SEHNR and CDR2 FQNEAQ (reference sequence). This chain's CDR3 is CASSSVDRANEQYF. The DNA of the CDR3 is TGTGCCAGCAGCTCCGTTGACAGGGCCAACGAGCAGTACTTC. Together with reference TRBV7-9 and TRBJ2-7, the CDR3 gives the full variable domain: DTGVSQNPRHKITKRGQNVTFRCDPISEHNRLYWYRQTLGQGPEFLTYFQNEAQLEKSRLLSDRFSAERPKGSFSTLEIQRTEQGDSAMYLCASSSVDRANEQYFGPGTRLTVT.

At least ten counts were recorded for this clonotype. V gene TRBV2 combines with J gene TRBJ2-7; 10 bases agree with TRBD2. Unmatched junction bases numbered 3, after V lost 5 bases and J lost 2 bases. Germline V lookup: CDR1 SNHLY, CDR2 FYNNEI. This CDR3 is built from 14 residues. DNA for the CDR3: TGTGCCAGCAGTTGGACTAGCGGAGCCTACGAGCAGTACTTC. This sequence encodes CASSWTSGAYEQYF.

This clonotype was seen at least ten times. The V gene is TRBV11-2, the J gene TRBJ2-5; the D is unclear. V lost 4 bases and J 1 base, leaving 7 bases between the germline ends. CDR1 SGHAT and CDR2 FQNNGV come from the germline V gene. The CDR3 extends over 13 amino acids. The CDR3 coding sequence is TGTGCCAGCAGCTCGGCTATCCAAGAGACCCAGTACTTC. This sequence encodes CASSSAIQETQYF.

The chain couples TRBV11-3 to TRBJ2-7; a possible D gene is TRBD2 (6 bases). Per the germline V gene, CDR1 is SGHNT and CDR2 is YENEEA. The CDR3 is 15 residues long. The germline V and J ends were trimmed by 6 bases and 6 bases, with 21 bases remaining between them. This CDR3 reads CASRDPRASEGEQYF. The CDR3 region has the DNA TGTGCCAGCAGGGACCCCCGAGCTAGCGAAGGCGAGCAGTACTTC.

This chain uses TRBV20-1 with TRBJ1-2, with D possibly matching TRBD1 (6 bases). CDR3 length equals 11 residues. V was trimmed by 2 bases and J by 8 bases, leaving 9 bases between them. The germline V gene has CDR1 DFQATT and CDR2 SNEGSKA (reference sequence). CDR3 DNA sequence: TGCAGTGCTAGATCTACAGGGGGCTACACCTTC. Its protein product is CSARSTGGYTF.

This clonotype was observed a few times. V usage is TRBV30 and J usage is TRBJ1-1, with no clear D. Trimming left V 1 base short and J 2 bases short, with 8 bases between. This CDR3 has 13 residues. Per the germline V gene, CDR1 is GTSNPN and CDR2 is SVGIG (reference sequence). The CDR3 loop reads CAWSADGNTEAFF. CDR3 sequence (DNA): TGTGCCTGGAGTGCGGACGGAAACACTGAAGCTTTCTTT.

About this clonotype: Relative to the germline gene, one junction end is altered; a read error may explain this. The V gene is TRBV19, the J gene TRBJ1-5; D remains ambiguous. This CDR3 has 14 residues. Germline CDR1 LNHDA, CDR2 SQIVND (reference sequence). The DNA of the CDR3 is TGTGCCAGTTGTATAGTCAGGAGCAATCAGCCCCAGCATTTT. Amino acid sequence: CASCIVRSNQPQHF.

The chain recombines TRBV5-8 with TRBJ2-2, with D perhaps TRBD2 (5 bases). Germline loops: CDR1 SGHTS, CDR2 YDEGEE. V was clipped by 3 bases and J by 4 bases, with 10 bases between them. The length of the CDR3 is 14 residues. The DNA of the CDR3 is TGTGCCAGCAGCTCTACTAGGCCCACCGGGGAGCTGTTTTTT. Protein product: CASSSTRPTGELFF.

A few counts support this clonotype. The chain's CDR3 is CASSSWTSGELFF. Written as DNA, the CDR3 is TGTGCCAGCAGCTCCTGGACGTCCGGGGAGCTGTTTTTT. V and J are TRBV11-1 and TRBJ2-2, with D unclear. The CDR3 contains 13 residues. Germline V gene sequence: CDR1 SGHAT, CDR2 FQDESV (reference sequence). Trimming cost V 4 bases and J 6 bases, with 9 bases left between them.